This T cell receptor beta chain was recovered during a study of cytomegalovirus exposure and HLA in healthy donors. Study observations and caveats: For most TCR beta V segments, an earlier analysis put the productive rate at about 87% or about 30% of the time.

This cohort consisted of healthy bone marrow donors. The PCR contained 60 Vbeta and 13 Jbeta primers. Original data processing: Later work found 65 million to 90 million unique TCR beta chains, with roughly 11 million shared. Assay used: immunoSEQ multiplex PCR; TCRdb lists only in-frame clones, some missing. The DNA gave D and trimming, while V, J and clone size come from that table. The table shows 150,000 to 200,000 clones, with about 80% occurring only once. In the case of this clone: The target antigen is unknown.

The sample was PBMCs. The source of this sequence is a woman aged 25 to 39 in good health and CMV-seronegative.

CDR3 region: CASSRAYEQYF. In nucleotides, the CDR3 is TGTGCCAGCAGCCGTGCCTACGAGCAGTACTTC. The chain combines TRBV25-1 with TRBJ2-7; D unclear. The V gene's germline CDR1 is MGHDK and CDR2 SYGVNS. V dropped 6 bases and J dropped 2 bases, with 5 bases sitting between them. The CDR3 totals 11 residues.